The 11 T cell receptor beta chains below were found in one sample sequenced in a study of blood T cell repertoires in COVID-19. Sequencing was performed with immunoSEQ multiplex PCR; in TCRdb, only in-frame clones are kept and a portion is missing. The sample has 230,000 or so clones, about 80% seen once; the top ten hold approximately 4.8%. The sequencing sample was made of peripheral blood. These receptors were collected from a man over 45 with active or convalescent COVID-19.

CDR3 amino acids: CASSMLHLAKNIQYF. The CDR3 DNA reads TGTGCCAGTAGTATGTTACACCTAGCCAAAAACATTCAGTACTTC. The chain couples TRBV19 to TRBJ2-4; D remains unclear. This CDR3 has 15 amino acids. Per germline, CDR1 LNHDA and CDR2 SQIVND (reference sequence). The V and J ends lost 3 bases and 0 bases respectively, with 9 bases between them.

The CDR3 region is CASSRRTGGEFDTEAFF. CDR3 sequence (DNA): TGTGCCAGCAGCCGAAGGACAGGGGGCGAATTCGACACTGAAGCTTTCTTT. The rearrangement uses TRBV11-2 and TRBJ1-1, with 11 positions matching TRBD1. CDR1 is SGHAT and CDR2 is FQNNGV in the germline V gene. V was clipped by 5 bases and J by 3 bases; unmatched bases: 11. CDR3 length equals 17 residues.

The chain couples TRBV6-5 to TRBJ1-2; TRBD1 matches at 7 bases. The V segment lost 6 bases and the J segment 2 bases; nucleotides outside the gene matches: 3. CDR3 length: 13 amino acids. Germline-derived CDR1 and CDR2 are MNHEY and SVGAGI. As DNA, the CDR3 is TGTGCCAGCAGGAGGGGACAGAACTATGGCTACACCTTC. Translated, it gives CASRRGQNYGYTF.

This CDR3 reads CASSLAGGQSEQFF. Written as DNA, the CDR3 is TGTGCCAGTTCACTAGCGGGGGGGCAGTCTGAGCAGTTCTTC. The rearrangement joins TRBV11-3 to TRBJ2-1; 13 bases are shared with TRBD2. Trimming removed 9 bases from V and 9 bases from J; junction bases left unmatched: 8. The CDR3 has 14 residues. Germline V CDR1 and CDR2: SGHNT, YENEEA.

This clone has more than one count but fewer than ten. The chain is built from TRBV3-1 (or the pseudogene TRBV3-2) and TRBJ2-2; D not resolved. The CDR3 has 12 residues. In germline, CDR1 is LGHDT, CDR2 YNNKEL (reference sequence). The V end lost 4 bases, the J end lost 6 bases, and 6 bases lay between the germline ends. CDR3 nucleotides: TGTGCCAGCAGCCTCCCTCCCGGGGAGCTGTTTTTT. Protein: CASSLPPGELFF.

The chain uses TRBV28 and TRBJ1-1; TRBD1 agrees at 8 bases. The CDR3 totals 15 residues. CDR1 MDHEN and CDR2 SYDVKM come from the germline V gene. With V trimmed by 1 base and J by 1 base, 2 bases remained unmatched. CDR3 DNA: TGTGCCAGCAGTTTATTGGACAGGGAGAACACTGAAGCTTTCTTT. Translating it yields CASSLLDRENTEAFF.

This clone was counted a few times. The chain couples TRBV3-1 (or the pseudogene TRBV3-2) to TRBJ1-1, with D tentatively TRBD1 (5 bases). Germline CDR1 is LGHDT and CDR2 is YNNKEL (reference sequence). The CDR3 is made up of 14 amino acids. Trimming stripped 1 base from V and 5 bases from J, with 11 bases between. The CDR3 DNA is TGTGCCAGCAGCCAAGGATTGGGGGGAACTGAAGCTTTCTTT. It codes for CASSQGLGGTEAFF.

V and J are TRBV6-5 and TRBJ1-5; D is unresolved. Trimming removed 5 bases from V and 3 bases from J, with 11 bases in between. Looked up from germline, CDR1 is MNHEY and CDR2 is SVGAGI. The CDR3 length is 14 residues. CDR3 amino acids: CASSTNGANQPQHF. The CDR3 nucleotides read TGTGCCAGCAGTACCAATGGAGCCAATCAGCCCCAGCATTTT.

The chain is built from TRBV28 and TRBJ1-5; TRBD1 matches 7 bases. With V trimmed by 2 bases and J by 6 bases, 10 bases remained unmatched. This CDR3 contains 16 residues. CDR1 is MDHEN, CDR2 SYDVKM, per germline. The CDR3 coding sequence is TGTGCCAGCAGTTTACATGAGGGGGCTGGAGGTCAGCCCCAGCATTTT. Encoded protein: CASSLHEGAGGQPQHF. Full variable domain (outside the CDR3, taken from reference TRBV28 and TRBJ1-5): DVKVTQSSRYLVKRTGEKVFLECVQDMDHENMFWYRQDPGLGLRLIYFSYDVKMKEKGDIPEGYSVSREKKERFSLILESASTNQTSMYLCASSLHEGAGGQPQHFGDGTRLSIL.

This clone was detected once. The rearrangement links TRBV6-2 or TRBV6-3 to TRBJ2-7; D perhaps matches TRBD1 (6 bases). V lost 4 bases and J lost 2, with 9 bases in between. Germline V CDR1 and CDR2: MNHEY, SVGEGT. This CDR3 is built from 13 residues. This chain's CDR3 is CASSFGTTYEQYF. CDR3 bases: TGTGCCAGCAGTTTCGGGACAACCTACGAGCAGTACTTC.

The chain is built from TRBV27 and TRBJ1-1; D is undetermined. V was shortened by 4 bases and J by 5 bases, with 11 bases between the two germline ends. In germline, CDR1 is MNHEY, CDR2 SMNVEV (reference sequence). The CDR3 totals 13 residues. The CDR3 reads CASSYRGWTEAFF. The CDR3 DNA follows: TGTGCCAGCAGTTACCGGGGTTGGACTGAAGCTTTCTTT.